These 32 T cell receptor beta chains were sequenced from one sample in a study of early T cells in non-severe SARS-CoV-2 infection. TCRdb processed the 5' RACE reads anew with MiXCR; each CDR3 protein has one entry. This sample has about 58,000 distinct CDR3 sequences, with roughly 12% found just once. Sequencing used whole blood. Receptors originate from an adult who was a healthcare worker with PCR-confirmed SARS-CoV-2 infection or an uninfected control (not recorded which).

This sequence joins TRBV20-1 and TRBJ2-5; D might be TRBD1 (7 bases). CDR1 DFQATT and CDR2 SNEGSKA come from the germline V gene (reference sequence). The V end lost 6 bases, the J end lost 7 bases, and 21 bases lay between the germline ends. This CDR3 comprises 14 residues. The CDR3 protein is CSALQGGGIWTQYF. The CDR3 DNA reads TGCAGTGCCCTCCAGGGGGGCGGGATCTGGACCCAGTACTTC.

This clonotype was seen at least ten times. The rearrangement links TRBV4-1 to TRBJ2-7, with 10 bases matching TRBD1. The CDR3 consists of 15 residues. The germline gives CDR1 MGHRA, CDR2 YSYEKL. After removal of 3 bases from V and 6 bases from J, the junction contained 8 bases not matched to a gene. The CDR3 sequence is CASSQPGQGSLEQYF. DNA for the CDR3: TGCGCCAGCAGCCAGCCGGGACAGGGGAGTCTCGAGCAGTACTTC.

The V gene is TRBV20-1, the J gene TRBJ2-1; perhaps TRBD2 as D (5 bases). Germline assignment: CDR1 DFQATT and CDR2 SNEGSKA (reference sequence). Trimming stripped 0 bases from V and 9 bases from J, with 18 bases between. This CDR3 spans 15 amino acids. The CDR3 loop is CSARDWETGWGEQFF. The CDR3 DNA reads as TGCAGTGCTAGAGATTGGGAAACGGGATGGGGTGAGCAGTTCTTC.

The chain employs TRBV7-9 and TRBJ1-1; TRBD1 agrees at 7 bases. The V and J ends lost 4 bases and 5 bases, in that order; junction bases with no gene match: 7. The CDR3 sequence is 14 residues long. CDR1 SEHNR and CDR2 FQNEAQ come from the germline V gene (reference sequence). CDR3 in amino acids: CASSSQGVRTEAFF. In nucleotides, the CDR3 is TGTGCCAGCAGCTCGCAGGGGGTTCGAACTGAAGCTTTCTTT.

This rearrangement joins TRBV27 to TRBJ2-3; possible D gene TRBD2, 5 bases. Germline CDR1 is MNHEY and CDR2 is SMNVEV (reference sequence). V lost 1 base and J lost 0, with 11 bases in between. This CDR3 comprises 16 residues. The CDR3 loop reads CASSLYGSRSTDTQYF. The CDR3 DNA sequence: TGTGCCAGCAGTTTATATGGGAGCCGTAGCACAGATACGCAGTATTTT.

This clonotype came up many times. The chain couples TRBV29-1 to TRBJ1-2; D remains unclear. From germline, CDR1 is SQVTM and CDR2 ANQGSEA. The CDR3 sequence is 13 residues long. V gave up 4 bases and J gave up 4 bases, with 13 bases separating them. In DNA form, the CDR3 reads TGCAGCGTTGCATCGGGGAGGGCCTATGGCTACACCTTC. Its protein is CSVASGRAYGYTF.

This clonotype has only a few counts. J is TRBJ2-1 and V is TRBV28; 15 positions match TRBD2. This CDR3 is built from 15 residues. Germline assignment: CDR1 MDHEN and CDR2 SYDVKM. Trimming cost V 6 bases and J 10 bases; bases outside gene matches: 7. In DNA form, the CDR3 reads TGTGCCAGCAGCCTCGGACTAGCGGGAGGGAGAGAGCAGTTCTTC. This translates into CASSLGLAGGREQFF.

This clonotype was picked up many times. This chain uses TRBV11-2 with TRBJ2-2; D call uncertain. This CDR3 contains 16 residues. V was cut by 1 base and J by 3 bases, with 12 bases left in between. Germline assignment: CDR1 SGHAT and CDR2 FQNNGV. CDR3 region: CASSLVGQRHTGELFF. In DNA, the CDR3 is TGTGCCAGCAGCTTAGTTGGGCAGCGCCACACCGGGGAGCTGTTTTTT.

V usage is TRBV12-3 or TRBV12-4 and J usage is TRBJ2-7; TRBD1 matches 7 bases. CDR3 length: 14 amino acids. V shed 6 bases, J shed 7 bases, and the junction held 12 bases outside the gene matches. CDR3 amino acids: CASSWTGDRREQYF. As DNA, the CDR3 is TGTGCCAGCAGCTGGACAGGTGATCGTAGAGAGCAGTACTTC.

This rearrangement joins TRBV24-1 to TRBJ2-5; 13 nucleotides match TRBD2. The CDR3 has 18 residues. Germline V gene lookup returns CDR1 KGHDR and CDR2 SFDVKD. V was pared by 2 bases and J by 1 base, with 6 bases of the junction left unmatched. The CDR3 sequence is CATSDSRTSGSVQETQYF. The CDR3 region has the DNA TGTGCCACCAGTGATTCGCGGACTAGCGGGAGCGTCCAAGAGACCCAGTACTTC.

This clonotype showed up many times. This chain joins TRBV28 and TRBJ2-3, with D hard to call. The CDR3 has 13 amino acids. The V end was cut by 5 bases, the J end by 2 bases, with 8 bases between. Per germline, CDR1 MDHEN and CDR2 SYDVKM. CDR3 in DNA: TGTGCCAGCAGTAGGGCTGACACAGATACGCAGTATTTT. Residues: CASSRADTDTQYF.

The rearrangement uses TRBV28 and TRBJ2-7, with 10 bases matching TRBD1. Germline CDR1 reads MDHEN; CDR2 reads SYDVKM. V gave up 4 bases and J gave up 2 bases; unmatched junction bases: 8. The CDR3 is 16 amino acids. CDR3 loop: CASSSGGGQGAYEQYF. In nucleotides, the CDR3 is TGTGCCAGCAGTTCAGGCGGAGGACAGGGGGCCTACGAGCAGTACTTC.

This clonotype was seen ten or more times. The chain employs TRBV5-1 and TRBJ2-1; a possible D gene is TRBD1 (5 bases). Looked up from germline, CDR1 is SGHRS and CDR2 is YFSETQ. This CDR3 region has 14 residues. Trimming removed 4 bases from V and 10 bases from J, with 18 bases in between. The CDR3 sequence is CASSPTTGAPEQFF. The CDR3, as DNA: TGCGCCAGCAGCCCCACCACAGGCGCCCCAGAGCAGTTCTTC. The variable domain in full, with the rest retrieved from reference TRBV5-1 and TRBJ2-1, is KAGVTQTPRYLIKTRGQQVTLSCSPISGHRSVSWYQQTPGQGLQFLFEYFSETQRNKGNFPGRFSGRQFSNSRSEMNVSTLELGDSALYLCASSPTTGAPEQFFGPGTRLTVL.

In its sample, this clonotype was seen many times. The chain combines TRBV18 with TRBJ2-2; tentative D call: TRBD2 (6 bases). CDR1 and CDR2 (germline): KGHSH, LQKENI. This CDR3 region has 13 residues. Trimming took off 11 bases at V and 0 bases at J, with 10 bases between the two ends. CDR3 sequence: CAGGLTNTGELFF. CDR3 DNA: TGTGCCGGTGGACTAACGAACACCGGGGAGCTGTTTTTT.

This clonotype was picked up a small number of times. The chain joins TRBV11-2 to TRBJ2-1; 15 positions agree with TRBD2. Trimming cost V 5 bases and J 8 bases; bases outside gene matches: 7. The CDR3 sequence is 16 residues long. Per germline, CDR1 SGHAT and CDR2 FQNNGV. In DNA, the CDR3 is TGTGCCAGCAGCCCCGGGACTAGCGGGAGGACAGATGAGCAGTTCTTC. This translates into CASSPGTSGRTDEQFF.

The chain links TRBV4-1 to TRBJ2-3; D gene uncertain. CDR1 MGHRA and CDR2 YSYEKL come from the germline V gene. The CDR3 is 17 residues long. Trimming took 1 base from V and 0 from J, leaving 14 bases between them. CDR3 DNA sequence: TGCGCCAGCAGCCAAGGACCTTCTTTGGGTAGCACAGATACGCAGTATTTT. Its protein is CASSQGPSLGSTDTQYF.

This clonotype was found many times. The chain is built from TRBV5-1 and TRBJ2-1, with D possibly matching TRBD1 (6 bases). The CDR3 is 15 residues long. Germline values: CDR1 SGHRS, CDR2 YFSETQ. Deletions cut 2 bases from V and 0 bases from J, with 9 bases between. The DNA for the CDR3 is TGCGCCAGCAGCTTTGGACAGAGCTCCTACAATGAGCAGTTCTTC. Protein: CASSFGQSSYNEQFF.

V gene TRBV7-9 combines with J gene TRBJ2-1; tentatively, D is TRBD1 or TRBD2 (5 bases each). CDR3 size: 14 residues. The ends were cut back, 3 bases at V and 10 bases at J, with 16 bases in the middle. Germline V lookup: CDR1 SEHNR, CDR2 FQNEAQ (reference sequence). For the CDR3, the DNA is TGTGCCAGCAGCTTGGGACCCCAAGGAGGCGAGCAGTTCTTC. It yields the protein CASSLGPQGGEQFF.

This clonotype was seen many times. The rearrangement joins TRBV10-3 to TRBJ1-6, with 8 nucleotides matching TRBD1. V trimming: 6 bases; J trimming: 14 bases; junction bases outside the gene matches: 9. CDR1 is ENHRY, CDR2 SYGVKD, per germline. This CDR3 comprises 13 residues. The DNA for the CDR3 is TGTGCCATCAGCGGACAGGGAGAATCGTCCCTCCACTTT. The encoded protein is CAISGQGESSLHF.

This clonotype has just a few counts. The rearrangement joins TRBV20-1 to TRBJ2-1; D perhaps matches TRBD2 (6 bases). This CDR3 is 13 amino acids long. Trimming cost V 6 bases and J 11 bases, with 20 bases left between them. Germline V gene sequence: CDR1 DFQATT, CDR2 SNEGSKA (reference sequence). The DNA for the CDR3 is TGCAGTGCCCCAGGTCCGGGAGACTTAAAGCAGTTCTTC. The encoded protein is CSAPGPGDLKQFF.

This clonotype was counted at least ten times. The gene calls are TRBV27 and TRBJ2-3, with 9 bases lining up with TRBD2. CDR3 length: 15 residues. Germline loops: CDR1 MNHEY, CDR2 SMNVEV (reference sequence). Unmatched junction bases numbered 6, after V lost 3 bases and J lost 5 bases. The DNA for the CDR3 is TGTGCCAGCAGTTTGGGTAGCGGGAGTAAAGATACGCAGTATTTT. Translation gives CASSLGSGSKDTQYF.

This clonotype has more than one count but fewer than ten. V is TRBV6-6 and J is TRBJ2-1; 7 positions match TRBD1. J gave up 5 bases and V 2 bases, and 0 bases lay outside the gene matches. The CDR3 sequence is 13 residues long. Germline CDR1 and CDR2: MNHNY and SVGAGI (reference sequence). The CDR3 region has the DNA TGTGCCAGCAGTTACACAGGGGACAATGAGCAGTTCTTC. This sequence encodes CASSYTGDNEQFF.

Regarding this clonotype: A read error may explain this, as a much larger clone is one base away. The chain links TRBV27 to TRBJ2-6; the D gene is possibly TRBD2 (6 bases). Germline V gene lookup returns CDR1 MNHEY and CDR2 SMNVEV (reference sequence). The germline V and J ends were trimmed by 6 bases and 5 bases, with 11 bases remaining between them. The CDR3 extends over 14 amino acids. Written as DNA, the CDR3 is TGTGCCAGCAGCGCGGGGTCTTGGGCCAACGTCCTGACTTTC. It is translated as CASSAGSWANVLTF.

The chain uses TRBV20-1 and TRBJ2-5; 11 nucleotides match TRBD2. Per germline, CDR1 DFQATT and CDR2 SNEGSKA (reference sequence). This CDR3 comprises 12 residues. The ends lost 5 bases at V and 5 bases at J; junction bases unmatched: 1. The DNA of the CDR3 is TGCAGTGCTTGGACTAGCGGGGAGACCCAGTACTTC. Protein product: CSAWTSGETQYF.

The chain is built from TRBV28 and TRBJ2-7; either TRBD1 or TRBD2 may fit D (5 bases each). CDR3 length equals 11 residues. V was trimmed by 6 bases and J by 8 bases, leaving 11 bases between them. In germline, CDR1 is MDHEN, CDR2 SYDVKM. CDR3 amino acids: CASSSGRKQYF. CDR3 nucleotide sequence: TGTGCCAGCAGCTCAGGGAGAAAGCAGTACTTC.

This clonotype was observed a few times. V gene TRBV9 combines with J gene TRBJ2-3; no clear D. The V end lost 6 bases, the J end lost 1 base, and 12 bases lay between the germline ends. Germline values: CDR1 SGDLS, CDR2 YYNGEE. This CDR3 is 14 amino acids long. Here the CDR3 reads CASKRTAGTDTQYF. CDR3 in DNA: TGTGCCAGCAAGAGAACGGCGGGCACAGATACGCAGTATTTT.

This clonotype was detected many times. The gene calls are TRBV28 and TRBJ2-3, with a tentative D call TRBD2 (5 bases). V was shortened by 6 bases and J by 7 bases, with 20 bases between the two germline ends. This CDR3 is 15 amino acids long. Germline CDR1 reads MDHEN; CDR2 reads SYDVKM. The CDR3: CASSPFSEVFNTQYF. CDR3 nucleotide sequence: TGTGCCAGCAGCCCTTTTAGCGAAGTTTTTAATACGCAGTATTTT.

This clonotype has just a few counts. V is TRBV2 and J is TRBJ2-1; 12 nucleotides align to TRBD2. The CDR3 runs 16 residues. Per germline, CDR1 SNHLY and CDR2 FYNNEI. The junction had 5 bases not matched to a gene; V was cut back by 1 base and J by 7 bases. CDR3 sequence (DNA): TGTGCCAGCAGTGAAGAGGCTAGCGGGAGGGGGAATGAGCAGTTCTTC. Protein sequence: CASSEEASGRGNEQFF.

At least ten counts were recorded for this clonotype. The chain combines TRBV28 with TRBJ2-3, with D hard to call. With 6 bases removed from V and 4 bases from J, the gap between germline ends came to 11 bases. The CDR3 totals 13 residues. CDR1 and CDR2 (germline): MDHEN, SYDVKM. Here the CDR3 reads CASREQSSDTQYF. The DNA of the CDR3 is TGTGCCAGCAGGGAACAGTCATCAGATACGCAGTATTTT.

This clonotype was detected many times. CDR3 DNA: TGTGCCAGCAGCTTAAACAGGGCTTCCTACAATGAGCAGTTCTTC. Translation gives CASSLNRASYNEQFF. The chain carries TRBV7-3 and TRBJ2-1, with D possibly being TRBD1 (6 bases). The V gene's germline CDR1 is SGHTA and CDR2 FQGTGA. The germline V and J ends were trimmed by 1 base and 1 base, with 8 bases remaining between them. This CDR3 contains 15 residues.

The genes are TRBV7-2 and TRBJ2-7; TRBD1 agrees at 8 bases. Trimming took 5 bases from V and 7 from J; bases not matched to a gene: 10. Germline CDR1 SGHTA, CDR2 FQGNSA. This CDR3 comprises 14 residues. In DNA form, the CDR3 reads TGTGCCAGCAGCACGAGACAGGGGACGAGGGAGCAGTACTTC. Protein product: CASSTRQGTREQYF.

At least ten counts were recorded for this clonotype. V and J are TRBV3-1 and TRBJ1-5; D remains ambiguous. The CDR3 consists of 14 residues. The ends were cut back, 1 base at V and 0 bases at J, with 4 bases in the middle. The germline gives CDR1 LGHDT, CDR2 YNNKEL (reference sequence). CDR3 loop: CASSQVHSNQPQHF. As DNA, the CDR3 is TGTGCCAGCAGCCAAGTCCATAGCAATCAGCCCCAGCATTTT.